Below, 9 T cell receptor beta chains from the same sample are listed, as sequenced in a study of blood T cell repertoires in COVID-19. The data were produced by immunoSEQ multiplex PCR, yet TCRdb's version contains in-frame clones alone and is incomplete. The sample has about 130,000 clones; 65% to 85% are singletons. The specimen was peripheral blood. These receptors came from a man aged 65 to 79 with acute or convalescent COVID-19.

A few counts support this clone. The chain combines TRBV27 with TRBJ2-1; TRBD2 matches at 10 bases. Trimming at V came to 1 base and at J to 10 bases, leaving 7 bases not matched to a gene. CDR3 size: 15 residues. Germline values: CDR1 MNHEY, CDR2 SMNVEV (reference sequence). CDR3 residues: CASSLLAGGDLEQFF. CDR3 DNA: TGTGCCAGCAGTTTATTAGCGGGGGGCGATTTAGAGCAGTTCTTC.

The genes are TRBV2 and TRBJ1-1; no clear D. CDR1 is SNHLY and CDR2 is FYNNEI in the germline V gene. The CDR3 loop spans 15 amino acids. V gave up 2 bases and J gave up 0 bases, with 10 bases separating them. CDR3: CASSELARLNTEAFF. Here the CDR3 DNA reads TGTGCCAGCAGTGAATTGGCCAGGCTGAACACTGAAGCTTTCTTT.

The chain carries TRBV6-5 and TRBJ1-5; D remains unclear. The V end lost 6 bases, the J end lost 7 bases, and 13 bases lay between the germline ends. The CDR3 length is 13 residues. CDR1 and CDR2 from the germline V gene are MNHEY and SVGAGI. CDR3 protein: CASSRGPRQPQHF. In nucleotides, the CDR3 is TGTGCCAGCAGCCGAGGGCCCCGGCAGCCCCAGCATTTT.

The chain is built from TRBV4-2 and TRBJ2-5; 12 bases match TRBD1. This CDR3 spans 16 amino acids. The germline V gene encodes CDR1 LGHNA and CDR2 YNFKEQ. V lost 1 base to trimming and J lost 4 bases; unmatched junction nucleotides: 4. CDR3 DNA: TGTGCCAGCAGCCAAGCTCTGGGACAGGGGGCAGAGACCCAGTACTTC. Amino acids: CASSQALGQGAETQYF.

The chain couples TRBV6-1 to TRBJ2-7; TRBD2 aligns across 8 bases. The length of the CDR3 is 14 residues. CDR1 MNHNS and CDR2 SASEGT come from the germline V gene. V was clipped by 0 bases and J by 3 bases; unmatched bases: 1. CDR3 protein: CASSEAGLVYEQYF. The CDR3 DNA reads TGTGCCAGCAGTGAAGCGGGACTAGTCTACGAGCAGTACTTC.

The chain carries TRBV30 and TRBJ1-6, with 10 nucleotides matching TRBD1. Germline V gives CDR1 GTSNPN, CDR2 SVGIG (reference sequence). The CDR3 contains 18 residues. Trimming cost V 5 bases and J 0 bases; bases outside gene matches: 10. CDR3 in DNA: TGTGCCTGGGGAGGACAGGGGGGACTGAGCTCCTATAATTCACCCCTCCACTTT. Translation gives CAWGGQGGLSSYNSPLHF.

This chain connects TRBV5-1 to TRBJ1-1; 7 bases are a match to TRBD1. This CDR3 is built from 15 residues. The ends lost 4 bases at V and 0 bases at J; junction bases unmatched: 6. From germline, CDR1 is SGHRS and CDR2 YFSETQ. The CDR3 reads CASSPTRGMNTEAFF. The CDR3, as DNA: TGCGCCAGCAGCCCAACCAGGGGGATGAACACTGAAGCTTTCTTT.

This sequence joins TRBV19 and TRBJ1-6; weak D call: TRBD1 (5 bases). This CDR3 contains 15 residues. Germline loops: CDR1 LNHDA, CDR2 SQIVND (reference sequence). The V end lost 8 bases, the J end lost 1 base, and 12 bases lay between the germline ends. The CDR3 nucleotides are TGTGCCAGTTGCAGGGATACGTCCTATAATTCACCCCTCCACTTT. This sequence encodes CASCRDTSYNSPLHF.

V usage is TRBV5-4 and J usage is TRBJ2-4; no definite D call. The CDR3 has 15 residues. Trimming took 0 bases from V and 0 from J, leaving 7 bases between them. CDR1 and CDR2 from the germline V gene are SGHNT and YYREEE (reference sequence). This CDR3 is CASSLAPGAKNIQYF. The CDR3 DNA is TGTGCCAGCAGCTTGGCCCCGGGAGCCAAAAACATTCAGTACTTC.